This TCR beta chain came from a study of blood T cells in healthy people across ages. Study findings and constraints: Greater diversity and more naive CD4+ cells were seen in long-lived donors than in aged donors. The authors considered diversity estimates from one million T cells to be underestimates.

Each donor supplied approximately 10 milliliters of peripheral blood. For the second PCR, which ran for roughly 6 to 11 cycles, a sample-barcoded 5' primer and a J-beta primer mix were used. Via MiXCR, TCRdb re-called the 5' RACE reads, giving one row per CDR3 protein. The sample carries about 1.6 million distinct CDR3 sequences, roughly 30% recorded once. V was pared by 6 bases and J by 11 bases, with 10 bases between. This CDR3 contains 10 residues. Germline V CDR1 and CDR2: MNHNS, SASEGT. Only a few counts were recorded for this clonotype. The antigen remains undetermined. The chain uses TRBV6-1 and TRBJ1-2; possible D gene TRBD1, 5 bases. The source is a woman under 40 in good health. Sequencing was done on a sample of blood. The CDR3 loop reads CASRQGLYTF. DNA for the CDR3: TGTGCCAGCAGGCAGGGCCTGTACACCTTC.